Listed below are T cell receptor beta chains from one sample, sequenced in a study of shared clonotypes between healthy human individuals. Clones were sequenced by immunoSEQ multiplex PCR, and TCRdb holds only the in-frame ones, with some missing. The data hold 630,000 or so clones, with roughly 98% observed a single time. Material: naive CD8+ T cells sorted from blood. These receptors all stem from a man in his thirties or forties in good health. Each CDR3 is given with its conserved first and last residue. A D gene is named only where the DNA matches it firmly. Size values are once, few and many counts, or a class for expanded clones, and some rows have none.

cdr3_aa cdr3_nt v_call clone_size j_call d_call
CASSFQGANEKLFF TGTGCCAGCAGCTTCCAGGGGGCTAATGAAAAACTGTTTTTT TRBV11-2 NA TRBJ1-4 TRBD1
CASSPWGTEAFF TGTGCCAGCAGCCCGTGGGGCACTGAAGCTTTCTTT TRBV14 NA TRBJ1-1 NA
CASSEDRDQSAYEQYF TGTGCCAGCAGTGAAGACCGGGACCAGTCAGCCTACGAGCAGTACTTC TRBV2 NA TRBJ2-7 NA
CSARSREKLFF TGCAGTGCTAGGAGCAGAGAAAAACTGTTTTTT TRBV20-1 once TRBJ1-4 NA
CASSFLEAHTDTQYF TGTGCCAGCAGTTTTCTCGAGGCCCACACAGATACGCAGTATTTT TRBV27 NA TRBJ2-3 NA
CASSQVFGLGSYEQYF TGTGCCAGCAGCCAAGTCTTTGGACTAGGGTCCTACGAGCAGTACTTC TRBV14 NA TRBJ2-7 TRBD2
CASSFSPGGRETQYF TGTGCCAGCAGCTTCTCTCCGGGAGGGCGGGAGACCCAGTACTTC TRBV7-8 NA TRBJ2-5 TRBD2
CASPSTDTQYF TGTGCCAGCCCTAGCACAGATACGCAGTATTTT TRBV6-4 NA TRBJ2-3 NA
CASSSYMGSNQPQHF TGTGCCAGCAGCTCATACATGGGAAGCAATCAGCCCCAGCATTTT TRBV7-2 NA TRBJ1-5 NA
CASSLWADEAFF TGTGCCAGCAGCTTATGGGCAGATGAAGCTTTCTTT TRBV7-9 NA TRBJ1-1 NA
CASSYNPGGYEQYF TGTGCCAGCAGTTATAATCCGGGGGGCTACGAGCAGTACTTC TRBV27 NA TRBJ2-7 TRBD2
CASSFPPAGTLGYNEQFF TGTGCCAGCAGCTTCCCGCCCGCCGGGACGCTTGGTTACAATGAGCAGTTCTTC TRBV12-1 NA TRBJ2-1 NA
CASRRTGGHGYTF TGTGCCAGCAGGAGGACAGGTGGCCATGGCTACACCTTC TRBV27 NA TRBJ1-2 TRBD1
CASSSPTGPTPYEQYF TGTGCCAGTAGTAGTCCGACGGGACCCACTCCCTACGAGCAGTACTTC TRBV19 NA TRBJ2-7 NA
CASSRPGLAGRADEQFF TGTGCCAGCTCGCGACCCGGACTAGCGGGGAGGGCCGATGAGCAGTTCTTC TRBV18 once TRBJ2-1 TRBD2
CASSIATSSYNEQFF TGTGCCAGCAGCATAGCGACAAGCTCCTACAATGAGCAGTTCTTC TRBV7-9 once TRBJ2-1 NA
CASSLLAGGTDTQYF TGTGCCAGCAGCCTACTAGCGGGAGGTACAGATACGCAGTATTTT TRBV27 NA TRBJ2-3 TRBD2
CSVELAGYEQFF TGCAGCGTTGAACTAGCAGGCTATGAGCAGTTCTTC TRBV29-1 NA TRBJ2-1 NA
CSVEVRGRGDEKLFF TGCAGCGTTGAAGTCAGGGGGCGTGGGGATGAAAAACTGTTTTTT TRBV29-1 NA TRBJ1-4 TRBD1
CASSGRSGELFF TGTGCCAGCAGCGGGAGATCCGGGGAGCTGTTTTTT TRBV7-9 once TRBJ2-2 NA
CASSQIDSLETQYF TGCGCCAGCAGCCAAATCGACAGTCTGGAGACCCAGTACTTC TRBV4-1 NA TRBJ2-5 NA
CASSSPNHNEQFF TGTGCCAGCAGCTCCCCCAATCACAATGAGCAGTTCTTC TRBV7-3 NA TRBJ2-1 NA
CASGGHLNYGYTF TGTGCCAGCGGGGGGCACCTGAACTATGGCTACACCTTC TRBV9 NA TRBJ1-2 NA
CASSDRGEAGNTIYF TGTGCCAGCAGTGACAGGGGGGAGGCTGGAAACACCATATATTTT TRBV6-4 few TRBJ1-3 NA
CASSLEGETQYF TGTGCCAGCAGCTTAGAAGGGGAGACCCAGTACTTC TRBV11-3 NA TRBJ2-5 NA
CASSLDLRDRGQDTEAFF TGTGCCAGCAGCTTAGATCTCAGGGACAGGGGGCAGGACACTGAAGCTTTCTTT TRBV7-9 NA TRBJ1-1 TRBD1
CSAPDLADQETQYF TGCAGCGCCCCCGACCTAGCGGATCAAGAGACCCAGTACTTC TRBV29-1 NA TRBJ2-5 TRBD2
CASSAGTLTGELFF TGTGCCAGCAGTGCCGGGACATTGACCGGGGAGCTGTTTTTT TRBV27 NA TRBJ2-2 NA
CASSQNGLAGFHGELFF TGTGCCAGCAGCCAGAACGGACTAGCGGGTTTTCACGGGGAGCTGTTTTTT TRBV14 NA TRBJ2-2 TRBD2
CASTTQPYEQYF TGTGCCAGCACTACCCAGCCCTACGAGCAGTACTTC TRBV7-9 NA TRBJ2-7 NA
CASSKPGQDYEQYF TGTGCCAGCAGCAAACCGGGACAGGACTACGAGCAGTACTTC TRBV5-8 NA TRBJ2-7 TRBD1
CASSQGTPGQGVYSNQPQHF TGCGCCAGCAGCCAAGGTACCCCGGGACAGGGGGTCTATAGCAATCAGCCCCAGCATTTT TRBV4-1 NA TRBJ1-5 TRBD1
CASSPGLLSYEQYF TGTGCCAGCAGCCCGGGGCTCCTCTCCTACGAGCAGTACTTC TRBV7-6 NA TRBJ2-7 NA
CASSLSGQAYEQYF TGTGCCAGCAGTTTATCTGGGCAGGCCTACGAGCAGTACTTC TRBV27 NA TRBJ2-7 NA
CASSGQGANEQYF TGCGCCAGCAGCGGACAGGGGGCTAACGAGCAGTACTTC TRBV10-2 NA TRBJ2-7 TRBD1
CASSSPPRSGANVLTF TGTGCCAGCAGCTCCCCTCCGCGCTCTGGGGCCAACGTCCTGACTTTC TRBV7-9 NA TRBJ2-6 NA
CARRKDEQFF TGTGCCAGAAGGAAGGATGAGCAGTTCTTC TRBV5-3 NA TRBJ2-1 NA
CASSAGLAGEFTGELFF TGCGCCAGCAGTGCGGGACTAGCGGGAGAGTTCACCGGGGAGCTGTTTTTT TRBV10-1 once TRBJ2-2 TRBD2